One and the same sample provided the 8 T cell receptor beta chains below, sequenced in a study of blood T cell repertoires in COVID-19. Clones were sequenced by immunoSEQ multiplex PCR, and TCRdb holds only the in-frame ones, with some missing. The sample contains under 250,000 clones, around 90% of which appear only once. Sequenced sample: peripheral blood. These receptor sequences come from a woman in her seventies with active or convalescent COVID-19.

The chain has TRBV18 and TRBJ2-1, with 7 nucleotides matching TRBD1. V was clipped by 5 bases and J by 6 bases; unmatched bases: 4. The CDR3 sequence is 13 residues long. Germline V gene sequence: CDR1 KGHSH, CDR2 LQKENI. The CDR3 coding sequence is TGTGCCAGCTCATCACGGACAGGCAATGAGCAGTTCTTC. This codes for CASSSRTGNEQFF. Supplemented by reference TRBV18 and TRBJ2-1, the full variable domain reads NAGVMQNPRHLVRRRGQEARLRCSPMKGHSHVYWYRQLPEEGLKFMVYLQKENIIDESGMPKERFSAEFPKEGPSILRIQQVVRGDSAAYFCASSSRTGNEQFFGPGTRLTVL.

This sequence joins TRBV9 and TRBJ1-2, with no clear D. The CDR3 has 12 residues. Germline V CDR1 and CDR2: SGDLS, YYNGEE. V was trimmed by 0 bases and J by 8 bases, leaving 8 bases between them. The CDR3 nucleotides read TGTGCCAGCAGCGTAGAGGAGGGAGGCTACACCTTC. This sequence encodes CASSVEEGGYTF.

This sequence joins TRBV18 and TRBJ2-2; D is unclear. The CDR3 is 15 residues long. Germline CDR1 is KGHSH and CDR2 is LQKENI. V lost 2 bases, J lost 4 bases, and 11 bases lay in between. CDR3 nucleotide sequence: TGTGCCAGCTCACCAACCCGGGTTGGCACCGGGGAGCTGTTTTTT. Translated, it gives CASSPTRVGTGELFF.

This clone was picked up one time. The DNA is left out, because the CDR3 cannot be placed on it with certainty; the CDR3 is given as TCRdb lists it. The rearrangement uses TRBV19 and TRBJ1-6. The germline CDR1 and CDR2 sequences are LNHDA and SQIVND (reference sequence). Both ends counted, the CDR3 spans 15 residues. CDR3 loop: CASTSGSSYNSPLHF.

This clone was seen once. The chain couples TRBV12-3 or TRBV12-4 to TRBJ2-5; D may be TRBD2 (5 bases). V lost 6 bases, J lost 3 bases, and 11 bases lay in between. This CDR3 has 13 amino acids. In nucleotides, the CDR3 is TGTGCCAGCAGACCGACTAATAAAGAGACCCAGTACTTC. It codes for CASRPTNKETQYF.

This chain links TRBV7-6 with TRBJ1-3, with D possibly matching TRBD1 (6 bases). V lost 5 bases and J 0 bases, leaving 11 bases between the germline ends. Germline V CDR1 and CDR2: SGHVS, FNYEAQ. The CDR3 contains 15 residues. The CDR3 here is CASSLRGSSGNTIYF. The DNA for the CDR3 is TGTGCCAGCAGCCTCAGGGGCTCCTCTGGAAACACCATATATTTT.

The J gene is TRBJ2-3, the V gene TRBV19, with a weak D call TRBD2 (5 bases). V was shortened by 8 bases and J by 6 bases, with 15 bases between the two germline ends. The CDR3 has 13 amino acids. Per germline, CDR1 LNHDA and CDR2 SQIVND (reference sequence). This CDR3 reads CASALRRRDTQYF. The CDR3 nucleotides read TGTGCCAGTGCCCTGCGCCGGAGGGATACGCAGTATTTT.

V gene TRBV5-4 combines with J gene TRBJ1-2; tentative D call: TRBD1 (6 bases). V gave up 7 bases and J gave up 4 bases, with 8 bases separating them. CDR1 and CDR2 from the germline V gene are SGHNT and YYREEE (reference sequence). CDR3 length: 11 residues. The CDR3 sequence is CASGQTYGYTF. For the CDR3, the DNA is TGTGCCAGCGGACAGACCTATGGCTACACCTTC.